The 8 T cell receptor beta chains listed next were all sequenced from one sample in a study of blood T cell repertoires in COVID-19. TCRdb keeps only in-frame clones here, not all; method: immunoSEQ multiplex PCR. Of about 54,000 clones listed, just over 90% are singletons. The specimen was peripheral blood. Receptors originate from a woman aged 40 to 50 with active COVID-19.

The chain joins TRBV7-9 to TRBJ1-6, with a tentative D call TRBD1 (6 bases). The germline V gene encodes CDR1 SEHNR and CDR2 FQNEAQ (reference sequence). The CDR3 runs to 15 residues. V shed 5 bases and J shed 7 bases, with 15 bases lying between them. CDR3: CASSRSGDRNSPLHF. The CDR3, as DNA: TGTGCCAGCAGCCGCTCAGGGGACCGAAATTCACCCCTCCACTTT.

This clone has just one count. The chain combines TRBV2 with TRBJ2-3, with 8 nucleotides matching TRBD1. V lost 2 bases to trimming and J lost 9 bases; unmatched junction nucleotides: 7. The germline CDR1 and CDR2 sequences are SNHLY and FYNNEI. The CDR3 sequence is 14 residues long. Written as DNA, the CDR3 is TGTGCCAGCAGTGAAAACCAGGGGGCCGGGACGCAGTATTTT. It codes for CASSENQGAGTQYF.

This rearrangement joins TRBV12-3 or TRBV12-4 to TRBJ1-2; D is possibly TRBD1 (6 bases). The CDR3 covers 13 residues. The germline V and J ends were trimmed by 5 bases and 3 bases, with 10 bases remaining between them. The CDR3 nucleotides are TGTGCCAGCAGTCAAGGACAGTACTATGGCTACACCTTC. Translation: CASSQGQYYGYTF.

This chain uses TRBV5-1 with TRBJ1-2, with 12 bases that match TRBD1. The CDR3 sequence is 16 residues long. V shed 2 bases and J 8 bases; nucleotides not matched to a gene: 10. Germline values: CDR1 SGHRS, CDR2 YFSETQ. The CDR3 sequence: CASSLSGQGASRGYTF. Here the CDR3 DNA reads TGCGCCAGCAGCTTATCGGGACAGGGGGCGTCGCGAGGCTACACCTTC.

The chain has TRBV20-1 and TRBJ1-1; D unresolved. CDR3 length: 10 residues. With 7 bases removed from V and 8 bases from J, the gap between germline ends came to 11 bases. Germline CDR1 DFQATT, CDR2 SNEGSKA (reference sequence). Here the CDR3 reads CSVGRGEAFF. As DNA, the CDR3 is TGCAGTGTAGGGCGCGGGGAAGCTTTCTTT.

This rearrangement joins TRBV19 to TRBJ1-4, with 9 bases lining up with TRBD1. Germline-derived CDR1 and CDR2 are LNHDA and SQIVND (reference sequence). V lost 3 bases and J lost 6; bases outside the gene matches: 11. The CDR3 has 17 amino acids. As DNA, the CDR3 is TGTGCCAGTAGTATTATGCAAACCGGGACAGGGTATGAAAAACTGTTTTTT. Its protein product is CASSIMQTGTGYEKLFF.

This clone has a single count. The chain couples TRBV5-1 to TRBJ1-3, with D possibly being TRBD1 (6 bases). Germline values: CDR1 SGHRS, CDR2 YFSETQ. Trimming cost V 4 bases and J 4 bases, with 12 bases left between them. CDR3 length: 14 amino acids. The CDR3 sequence: CASSRQGSGNTIYF. In DNA form, the CDR3 reads TGCGCCAGCAGCAGGCAGGGGTCCGGAAACACCATATATTTT.

The J gene is TRBJ2-3, the V gene TRBV5-1; 10 nucleotides agree with TRBD2. This CDR3 contains 15 residues. CDR1 is SGHRS and CDR2 is YFSETQ in the germline V gene. Trimming took 7 bases from V and 2 from J; bases not matched to a gene: 7. The CDR3 loop is CASHELAGFTDTQYF. The CDR3, as DNA: TGCGCCAGCCACGAACTAGCGGGGTTCACAGATACGCAGTATTTT. Based on the CDR3 plus reference TRBV5-1 and TRBJ2-3, the full variable domain is KAGVTQTPRYLIKTRGQQVTLSCSPISGHRSVSWYQQTPGQGLQFLFEYFSETQRNKGNFPGRFSGRQFSNSRSEMNVSTLELGDSALYLCASHELAGFTDTQYFGPGTRLTVL.